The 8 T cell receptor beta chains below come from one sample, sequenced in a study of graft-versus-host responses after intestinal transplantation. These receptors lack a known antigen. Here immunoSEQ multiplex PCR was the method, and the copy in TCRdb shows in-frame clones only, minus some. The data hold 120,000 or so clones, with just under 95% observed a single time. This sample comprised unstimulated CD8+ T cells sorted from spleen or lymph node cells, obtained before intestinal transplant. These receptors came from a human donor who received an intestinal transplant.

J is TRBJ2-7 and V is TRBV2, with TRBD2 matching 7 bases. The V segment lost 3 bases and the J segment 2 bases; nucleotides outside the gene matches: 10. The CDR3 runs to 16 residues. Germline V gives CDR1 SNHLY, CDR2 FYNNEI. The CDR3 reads CASSDRGFAGAYEQYF. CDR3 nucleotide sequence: TGTGCCAGCAGTGATCGGGGTTTTGCGGGAGCCTACGAGCAGTACTTC. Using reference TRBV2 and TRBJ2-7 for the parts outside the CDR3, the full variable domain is EPEVTQTPSHQVTQMGQEVILRCVPISNHLYFYWYRQILGQKVEFLVSFYNNEISEKSEIFDDQFSVERPDGSNFTLKIRSTKLEDSAMYFCASSDRGFAGAYEQYFGPGTRLTVT.

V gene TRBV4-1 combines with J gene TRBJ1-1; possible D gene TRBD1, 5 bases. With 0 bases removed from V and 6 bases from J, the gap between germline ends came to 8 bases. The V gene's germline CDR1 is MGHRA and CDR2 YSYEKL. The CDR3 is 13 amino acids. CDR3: CASSQEGVPEAFF. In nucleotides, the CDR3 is TGCGCCAGCAGCCAAGAAGGGGTGCCTGAAGCTTTCTTT.

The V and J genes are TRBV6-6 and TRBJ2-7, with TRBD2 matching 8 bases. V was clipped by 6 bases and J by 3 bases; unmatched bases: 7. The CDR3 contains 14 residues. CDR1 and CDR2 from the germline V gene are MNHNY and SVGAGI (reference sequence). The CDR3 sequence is CASSPTGGGYEQYF. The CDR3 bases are TGTGCCAGCAGCCCTACGGGGGGGGGCTACGAGCAGTACTTC.

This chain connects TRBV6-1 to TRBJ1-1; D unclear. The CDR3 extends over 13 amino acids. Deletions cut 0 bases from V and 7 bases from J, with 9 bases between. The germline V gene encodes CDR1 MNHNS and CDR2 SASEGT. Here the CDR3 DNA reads TGTGCCAGCAGTGAAGCCGAGAGGTATGAAGCTTTCTTT. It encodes CASSEAERYEAFF.

CDR3 DNA sequence: TGTGCCAGCAGTTCCGACGGACAGGGGGAGAATAACTATGGCTACACCTTC. Translating it yields CASSSDGQGENNYGYTF. The chain links TRBV28 to TRBJ1-2; 10 bases align to TRBD1. This CDR3 has 17 amino acids. V dropped 4 bases and J dropped 1; count of bases not matched to a gene: 9. Per germline, CDR1 MDHEN and CDR2 SYDVKM.

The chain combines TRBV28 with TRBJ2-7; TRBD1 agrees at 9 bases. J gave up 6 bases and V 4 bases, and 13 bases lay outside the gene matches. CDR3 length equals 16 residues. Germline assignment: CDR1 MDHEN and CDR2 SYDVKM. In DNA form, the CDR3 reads TGTGCCAGCAGTTACGACCAAGGGACAGGGAATCCCGAGCAGTACTTC. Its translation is CASSYDQGTGNPEQYF. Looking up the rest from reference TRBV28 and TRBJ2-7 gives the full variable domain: DVKVTQSSRYLVKRTGEKVFLECVQDMDHENMFWYRQDPGLGLRLIYFSYDVKMKEKGDIPEGYSVSREKKERFSLILESASTNQTSMYLCASSYDQGTGNPEQYFGPGTRLTVT.

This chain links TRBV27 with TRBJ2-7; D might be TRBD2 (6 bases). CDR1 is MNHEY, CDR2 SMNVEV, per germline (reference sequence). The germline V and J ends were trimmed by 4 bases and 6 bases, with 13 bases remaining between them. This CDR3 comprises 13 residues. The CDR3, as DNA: TGTGCCAGCAGTTGGGCGGGGCCGGGCGAGCAGTACTTC. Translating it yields CASSWAGPGEQYF.

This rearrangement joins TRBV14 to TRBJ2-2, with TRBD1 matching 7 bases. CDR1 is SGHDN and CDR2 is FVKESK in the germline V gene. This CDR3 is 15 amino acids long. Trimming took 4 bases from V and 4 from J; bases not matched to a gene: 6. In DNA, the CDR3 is TGTGCCAGCAGCCCATGGACAGGAAGCACCGGGGAGCTGTTTTTT. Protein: CASSPWTGSTGELFF.